This passage covers 25 T cell receptor beta chains from one sample sequenced in a study of T cell clonality in common variable immunodeficiency (dated by TCRdb to between 2015 and 2016). The library relied on the immunoSEQ multiplex PCR assay. TCRdb took over this immuneACCESS table, retaining in-frame rearrangements with V and J assigned. Such tables are incomplete; in checked studies, under half of the missing clones stem from an unresolved V gene, and the remainder is unexplained. This sample includes some 33,000 clones, and none of them was observed just once. Around 4.1% of the sample lies in the top ten. Sequenced input: peripheral blood mononuclear cells. These receptors originate from a person aged 18-70 years in good health.

Ten or more counts support this clone. The read gets to within 3 residues of the CDR3 end, and the germline J gene fills in the rest. This chain uses TRBV13 with TRBJ2-4, with 12 bases lining up with TRBD2. This CDR3 is built from 18 residues. Losses at the gene ends were 1 base for V and 0 bases for J; bases not matched to a gene: 4. Germline V gene lookup returns CDR1 PRHDT and CDR2 FYEKMQ (reference sequence). Partial CDR3 DNA: TGTGCCAGCAGCTTAGAGGGACTAGCGGGTTTAGCCAAAAACATT. Translation gives CASSLEGLAGLAKNI. In full, the CDR3 is CASSLEGLAGLAKNIQYF. Drawing the rest from reference TRBV13 and TRBJ2-4, the complete variable domain is AAGVIQSPRHLIKEKRETATLKCYPIPRHDTVYWYQQGPGQDPQFLISFYEKMQSDKGSIPDRFSAQQFSDYHSELNMSSLELGDSALYFCASSLEGLAGLAKNIQYFGAGTRLSVL.

This clone was seen at least ten times. The CDR3 end lies 3 residues beyond the end of the read and is filled in from the germline J gene. The genes are TRBV30 and TRBJ2-2, with 11 bases matching TRBD1. J gave up 6 bases and V 3 bases, and 6 bases lay outside the gene matches. The CDR3 is 15 amino acids. CDR1 and CDR2 from the germline V gene are GTSNPN and SVGIG (reference sequence). CDR3 DNA, as far as it was read: TGTGCCTGGAGCCAGGACAGGGGGCCCTCCGGGGAG. This encodes CAWSQDRGPSGE. The full CDR3 reads CAWSQDRGPSGELFF.

With regard to this clone: A read error may account for a junction end that differs from germline. The read ends 3 residues early relative to the CDR3; the germline J gene fills the gap. The sample contains more than one DNA sequence encoding this CDR3. The J gene is TRBJ1-3, the V gene TRBV6-2 or TRBV6-3; D remains unclear. From germline, CDR1 is MNHEY and CDR2 SVGEGT. The length of the CDR3 is 17 residues. CDR3 sequence reads: CASSYSAVRLSGNTIYF. The sequenced CDR3 bases are TGTGCCAGCAGTTACTCCGCAGTCCGTCTCTCAGGAAACACA.

This clone was counted at least ten times. The DNA ends 3 residues before the CDR3 does, and the rest of the CDR3 is filled in from the germline J gene. The chain has TRBV4-2 and TRBJ1-4, with 11 bases fitting TRBD1. This CDR3 has 13 residues. Trimming removed 8 bases from V and 7 bases from J; junction bases left unmatched: 3. CDR1 LGHNA and CDR2 YNFKEQ come from the germline V gene. The sequenced CDR3 bases are TGTGCCAGCCGGGACAGGGGGGGTGAAAAA. Its translation is CASRDRGGEK. In full, the CDR3 is CASRDRGGEKLFF.

This clone was seen ten or more times. The read stops 3 residues short of the end of the CDR3; the missing end is completed from the germline J gene. V and J are TRBV6-2 or TRBV6-3 and TRBJ2-2; 10 bases are a match to TRBD2. CDR3 length: 16 amino acids. Per the germline V gene, CDR1 is MNHEY and CDR2 is SVGEGT. V was clipped by 6 bases and J by 4 bases; unmatched bases: 8. CDR3 DNA, as far as it was read: TGTGCCAGCAGCCACCTTAGCGGGAGGAGCACCGGGGAG. Residues: CASSHLSGRSTGE. The full CDR3 sequence reads CASSHLSGRSTGELFF.

There are many counts of this clone. The read ends 3 residues before the CDR3 terminus; that terminus is restored from the germline J gene. The chain carries TRBV11-2 and TRBJ1-2; D ambiguous. Germline V gene lookup returns CDR1 SGHAT and CDR2 FQNNGV. Between the trimmed V and J ends, which lost 4 bases and 2 bases, there was a span of 8 bases. CDR3 length: 13 residues. Here the CDR3 reads CASSSGLNYGYTF. Partial CDR3 DNA: TGTGCCAGCAGCTCAGGACTAAACTATGGC.

Many counts were recorded for this clone. The CDR3 is cut off 3 residues early in the read; its end comes from the germline J gene. The genes are TRBV20-1 and TRBJ1-4; no firm D call. The V end lost 4 bases, the J end lost 4 bases, and 13 bases lay between the germline ends. This CDR3 is 14 amino acids long. Germline V lookup: CDR1 DFQATT, CDR2 SNEGSKA (reference sequence). CDR3 region: CSATGGESNEKLFF. The DNA read from the CDR3 is TGCAGTGCTACGGGCGGGGAGAGTAATGAAAAA.

This clone was recorded at least ten times. The sequence runs out 3 residues before the end of the CDR3; the remainder is reconstructed from the germline J gene. This rearrangement joins TRBV5-4 to TRBJ2-7, with 7 bases aligning to TRBD1. CDR1 is SGHNT, CDR2 YYREEE, per germline (reference sequence). This CDR3 is 15 amino acids long. Unmatched junction bases numbered 12, after V lost 6 bases and J lost 3 bases. The CDR3 sequence is CASNIQGEGRYEQYF. The DNA read from the CDR3 is TGTGCCAGCAACATTCAGGGGGAAGGGCGCTACGAG.

This clone was detected ten times or more. The read ends 3 residues early relative to the CDR3; the germline J gene fills the gap. Other DNA sequences in this sample translate to the same CDR3. This chain joins TRBV5-1 and TRBJ1-1; possibly TRBD1 for D (5 bases). Germline CDR1 and CDR2: SGHRS and YFSETQ. The CDR3 is 13 amino acids. The V end lost 3 bases, the J end lost 2 bases, and 8 bases lay between the germline ends. The chain's CDR3 is CASSSGQNTEAFF. The sequenced part of the CDR3 DNA is TGCGCCAGCAGCTCAGGACAAAACACTGAA.

This clone was observed many times. The CDR3 goes on 3 residues after the read ends, and that part is filled in from the germline J gene. This chain uses TRBV15 with TRBJ2-4, with TRBD1 as a possible D gene (6 bases). V lost 0 bases and J 3 bases, leaving 21 bases between the germline ends. Germline assignment: CDR1 LNHNV and CDR2 YYDKDF (reference sequence). The CDR3 is 19 residues long. This CDR3 is CATSRDTSGVSYFKNIQYF. The part of the CDR3 DNA that was read is TGTGCCACCAGCAGAGATACGTCAGGGGTTTCATACTTCAAAAACATT.

Many counts were recorded for this clone. The missing CDR3 end, 3 residues past where the read stops, is filled in from the germline J gene. The rearrangement links TRBV29-1 to TRBJ1-1, with 7 bases aligning to TRBD1. Per the germline V gene, CDR1 is SQVTM and CDR2 is ANQGSEA. The CDR3 covers 11 residues. The sequenced part of the CDR3 DNA is TGCGCGGACAGGCAATTTTCTGAA. Translating it yields CADRQFSE. The CDR3, in full, reads CADRQFSEAFF.

This clone was seen many times. With the read ending 3 residues before the CDR3 end, the germline J gene is used to fill in that end. V and J are TRBV18 and TRBJ2-3, with 10 nucleotides matching TRBD1. Germline CDR1 and CDR2: KGHSH and LQKENI. The CDR3 extends over 13 amino acids. The CDR3 bases that were read are TGTGCCAGCTCAAGGGACAGGGGAGAGACG. This sequence encodes CASSRDRGET. The complete CDR3 reads CASSRDRGETQYF.

This clone appeared many times. The read ends 3 residues shy of where the CDR3 ends; the end is completed using the germline J gene. The chain combines TRBV19 with TRBJ2-2; D perhaps matches TRBD2 (5 bases). The germline gives CDR1 LNHDA, CDR2 SQIVND (reference sequence). Trimming left V 3 bases short and J 7 bases short, with 9 bases between. The CDR3 has 13 residues. Incomplete CDR3 DNA: TGTGCCAGTAGTATCTCACGGGGCGGGGAG. Amino acid sequence: CASSISRGGE. The CDR3, in full, reads CASSISRGGELFF.

Concerning this clone: The read terminates 3 residues before the CDR3 end, so the remaining end is supplied by the germline J gene. The chain joins TRBV11-1 to TRBJ2-7; 9 bases are shared with TRBD1. CDR1 and CDR2 (germline): SGHAT, FQDESV (reference sequence). This CDR3 is built from 13 residues. J gave up 4 bases and V 3 bases, and 1 base lay outside the gene matches. The CDR3 DNA, read in part, is TGTGCCAGCAGCTTTGACAGGGGGTACGAG. Amino acid sequence: CASSFDRGYE. The whole CDR3 protein is CASSFDRGYEQYF.

This clone was seen repeatedly, ten times or more. The CDR3 extends 3 residues past the end of the read, so its final part is completed from the germline J gene. The chain combines TRBV13 with TRBJ2-7, with D possibly TRBD2 on 6 matching bases. The CDR3 is 15 residues long. The V and J ends lost 3 bases and 6 bases respectively, with 18 bases between them. CDR1 is PRHDT and CDR2 is FYEKMQ in the germline V gene (reference sequence). CDR3 sequence: CASSFSRDWGVEQYF. The covered CDR3 bases are TGTGCCAGCAGCTTCAGCCGGGACTGGGGGGTCGAG.

This clone was found many times. The DNA ends 3 residues before the CDR3 does, and the rest of the CDR3 is filled in from the germline J gene. This chain joins TRBV27 and TRBJ1-3; no reliable D call. The germline V gene encodes CDR1 MNHEY and CDR2 SMNVEV (reference sequence). This CDR3 is 15 amino acids long. V dropped 5 bases and J dropped 0 bases, with 11 bases sitting between them. This CDR3 reads CASSPYRLSGNTIYF. Incomplete CDR3 DNA: TGTGCCAGCAGTCCCTACCGACTCTCTGGAAACACC.

There are many counts of this clone. The sequenced fragment ends 3 residues before the CDR3 boundary, so the rest is inferred from the germline J gene. The rearrangement joins TRBV7-3 to TRBJ2-6; TRBD1 matches 9 bases. The CDR3 contains 17 residues. Germline CDR1 is SGHTA and CDR2 is FQGTGA. Losses at the gene ends were 5 bases for V and 0 bases for J; bases not matched to a gene: 5. Incomplete CDR3 DNA: TGTGCCAGCAGCCCCACAGGGGGCCTCTCTGGGGCCAACGTC. Its translation: CASSPTGGLSGANV. The whole CDR3 sequence is CASSPTGGLSGANVLTF. The full variable domain, with the rest looked up from reference TRBV7-3 and TRBJ2-6, is GAGVSQTPSNKVTEKGKYVELRCDPISGHTALYWYRQSLGQGPEFLIYFQGTGAADDSGLPNDRFFAVRPEGSVSTLKIQRTERGDSAVYLCASSPTGGLSGANVLTFGAGSRLTVL.

This clone was seen at least ten times. Read coverage stops 3 residues before the CDR3 terminus; the germline J gene supplies the remainder. The gene calls are TRBV18 and TRBJ1-2, with TRBD1 matching over 8 bases. The CDR3 sequence is 13 residues long. Losses at the gene ends were 6 bases for V and 6 bases for J; bases not matched to a gene: 6. Germline V gene data show CDR1 as KGHSH and CDR2 as LQKENI. The DNA read from the CDR3 is TGTGCCAGCTCTCCAACGACAGGGGATGGC. This translates into CASSPTTGDG. The CDR3, in full, reads CASSPTTGDGYTF.

At least ten counts were recorded for this clone. The read finishes 3 residues shy of the CDR3 end, and the germline J gene is used to complete it. The chain is built from TRBV20-1 and TRBJ2-3; TRBD2 agrees at 11 bases. This CDR3 contains 15 residues. After removal of 5 bases from V and 5 bases from J, the junction contained 9 bases not matched to a gene. In germline, CDR1 is DFQATT, CDR2 SNEGSKA (reference sequence). CDR3 DNA (partial): TGCAGTGCTGATTTTAGCGGGAGGGAGGGAGATACG. It specifies CSADFSGREGDT. The complete CDR3 sequence is CSADFSGREGDTQYF.

This clone was recorded at least ten times. This CDR3 reads CASSLGLAGGGEQYF. The covered CDR3 bases are TGTGCCAGCAGTCTCGGACTAGCGGGAGGTGGCGAG. The V gene is TRBV12-3 or TRBV12-4, the J gene TRBJ2-7; 14 bases align to TRBD2. Coverage ceases 3 residues before the CDR3 finishes, and the germline J gene fills in the end. This CDR3 is built from 15 residues. After removal of 5 bases from V and 6 bases from J, the junction contained 6 bases not matched to a gene.

This clone ranks as medium-sized (0.01 to 0.1%). The DNA ends 3 residues before the CDR3 does, and the rest of the CDR3 is filled in from the germline J gene. The genes are TRBV19 and TRBJ2-3; 10 positions match TRBD2. After removal of 4 bases from V and 6 bases from J, the junction contained 7 bases not matched to a gene. Germline V lookup: CDR1 LNHDA, CDR2 SQIVND (reference sequence). There are 15 residues in the CDR3. The CDR3: CASSTPGAGGDTQYF. CDR3 DNA, as far as it was read: TGTGCCAGTAGTACCCCGGGAGCGGGAGGGGATACG.

This clone was picked up many times. The missing CDR3 end, 3 residues past where the read stops, is filled in from the germline J gene. The chain uses TRBV6-2 or TRBV6-3 and TRBJ2-3; 10 positions agree with TRBD2. CDR1 MNHEY and CDR2 SVGEGT come from the germline V gene. The CDR3 spans 17 residues. Trimming cost V 7 bases and J 5 bases; bases outside gene matches: 15. CDR3 in amino acids: CASTSLAGEPRGDTQYF. Incomplete CDR3 DNA: TGTGCCAGCACTTCGCTAGCGGGGGAACCGAGAGGAGATACG.

The sample holds many counts of this clone. Sequencing ends 3 residues short of the CDR3 end; the germline J gene provides the rest. This rearrangement joins TRBV29-1 to TRBJ2-5, with D tentatively TRBD2 (6 bases). The germline V gene has CDR1 SQVTM and CDR2 ANQGSEA. V shed 3 bases and J shed 5 bases, with 7 bases lying between them. This CDR3 has 11 amino acids. CDR3 DNA, as far as it was read: TGCAGCGTTGACGCGGGGGAGACC. Translating gives CSVDAGET. The CDR3 as a whole reads CSVDAGETQYF.

This clone was detected many times. With the read ending 3 residues before the CDR3 end, the germline J gene is used to fill in that end. J is TRBJ1-5 and V is TRBV20-1; TRBD1 is a possible D gene (5 bases). Germline V gene data show CDR1 as DFQATT and CDR2 as SNEGSKA (reference sequence). The CDR3 has 16 amino acids. V was clipped by 3 bases and J by 4 bases, with 19 bases between them. CDR3 residues: CSASSGAGMGNQPQHF. CDR3 DNA (partial): TGCAGTGCTAGTTCGGGTGCAGGGATGGGAAATCAGCCC.

This clone was recorded at least ten times. The read falls 3 residues short of the CDR3 end, and the missing part is taken from the germline J gene. The rearrangement links TRBV19 to TRBJ2-2, with 7 bases lining up with TRBD1. This CDR3 comprises 16 residues. From germline, CDR1 is LNHDA and CDR2 SQIVND (reference sequence). The ends lost 4 bases at V and 2 bases at J; junction bases unmatched: 7. CDR3 bases read: TGTGCCAGTAGTACTCTCCGACAGGGAAACACCGGGGAG. This codes for CASSTLRQGNTGE. The complete CDR3 reads CASSTLRQGNTGELFF.